Shown below are 3 T cell receptor beta chains from a single sample sequenced in a study of blood T cell repertoires in COVID-19. Sequencing was performed with immunoSEQ multiplex PCR; in TCRdb, only in-frame clones are kept and a portion is missing. The sample lists over 45,000 clones, roughly 80% occurring once. Sequenced input: peripheral blood. The receptors were gathered from a human donor in a cohort sampled during active or convalescent COVID-19.

The rearrangement uses TRBV3-1 (or the pseudogene TRBV3-2) and TRBJ2-5; D might be TRBD2 (6 bases). The CDR3 spans 14 residues. Trimming shortened V by 1 base and J by 5 bases, and 11 bases separated the two germline ends. CDR1 and CDR2 (germline): LGHDT, YNNKEL (reference sequence). The CDR3 sequence: CASSQAARGETQYF. For the CDR3, the DNA is TGTGCCAGCAGCCAAGCAGCCCGGGGGGAGACCCAGTACTTC.

The genes are TRBV5-4 and TRBJ2-5; tentative D call: TRBD2 (5 bases). Trimming removed 0 bases from V and 4 bases from J, with 10 bases in between. CDR1 and CDR2 (germline): SGHNT, YYREEE (reference sequence). This CDR3 comprises 14 residues. CDR3 amino acids: CASSLAGKGETQYF. CDR3 coding DNA: TGTGCCAGCAGCTTGGCGGGGAAGGGAGAGACCCAGTACTTC.

The chain employs TRBV6-5 and TRBJ1-5; TRBD1 might be the D (5 bases). Per germline, CDR1 MNHEY and CDR2 SVGAGI. Trimming cost V 4 bases and J 11 bases, with 12 bases left between them. The CDR3 spans 12 residues. CDR3 coding DNA: TGTGCCAGCAGTTCGGGCGGGGGGGCCCAGCATTTT. Translation gives CASSSGGGAQHF.